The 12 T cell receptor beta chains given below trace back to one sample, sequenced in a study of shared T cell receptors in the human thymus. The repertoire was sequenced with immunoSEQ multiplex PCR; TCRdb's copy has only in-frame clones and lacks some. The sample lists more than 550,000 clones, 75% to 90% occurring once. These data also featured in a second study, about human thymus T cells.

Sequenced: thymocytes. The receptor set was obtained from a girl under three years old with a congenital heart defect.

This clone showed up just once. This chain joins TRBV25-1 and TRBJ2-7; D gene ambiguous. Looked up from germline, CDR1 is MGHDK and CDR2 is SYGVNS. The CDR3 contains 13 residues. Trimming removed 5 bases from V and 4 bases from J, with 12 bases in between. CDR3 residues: CASSQHQAYEQYF. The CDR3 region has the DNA TGTGCCAGCAGTCAACATCAGGCTTACGAGCAGTACTTC.

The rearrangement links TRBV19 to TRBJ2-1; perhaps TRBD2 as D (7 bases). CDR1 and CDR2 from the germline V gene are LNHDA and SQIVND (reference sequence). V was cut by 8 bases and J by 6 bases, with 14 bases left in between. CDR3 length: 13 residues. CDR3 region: CASRGGGINEQFF. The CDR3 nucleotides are TGTGCCAGTCGAGGGGGGGGCATCAATGAGCAGTTCTTC.

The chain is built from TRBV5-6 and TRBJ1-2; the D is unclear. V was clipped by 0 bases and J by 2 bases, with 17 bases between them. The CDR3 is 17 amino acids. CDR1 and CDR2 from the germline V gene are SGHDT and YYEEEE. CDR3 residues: CASSLAHQLPSNYGYTF. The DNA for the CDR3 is TGTGCCAGCAGCTTGGCGCATCAACTCCCCTCAAACTATGGCTACACCTTC.

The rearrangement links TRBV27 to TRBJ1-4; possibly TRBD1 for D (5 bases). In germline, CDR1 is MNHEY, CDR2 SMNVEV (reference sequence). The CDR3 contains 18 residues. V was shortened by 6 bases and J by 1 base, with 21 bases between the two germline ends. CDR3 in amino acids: CASSQRQGAGGTNEKLFF. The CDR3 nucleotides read TGTGCCAGCAGCCAAAGGCAGGGTGCCGGGGGAACTAATGAAAAACTGTTTTTT.

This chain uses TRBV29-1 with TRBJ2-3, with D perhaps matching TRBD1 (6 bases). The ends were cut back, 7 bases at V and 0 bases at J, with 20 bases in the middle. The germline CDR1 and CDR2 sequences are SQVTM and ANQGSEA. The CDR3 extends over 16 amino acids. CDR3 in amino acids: CSGAGTPGPSTDTQYF. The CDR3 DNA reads TGCAGCGGTGCCGGGACACCCGGCCCTAGCACAGATACGCAGTATTTT.

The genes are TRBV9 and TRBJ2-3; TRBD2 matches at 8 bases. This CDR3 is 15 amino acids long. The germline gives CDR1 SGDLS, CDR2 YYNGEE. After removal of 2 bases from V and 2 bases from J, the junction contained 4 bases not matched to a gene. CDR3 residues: CASSVTGGITDTQYF. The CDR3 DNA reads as TGTGCCAGCAGCGTTACGGGGGGGATCACAGATACGCAGTATTTT. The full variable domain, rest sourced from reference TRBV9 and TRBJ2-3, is DSGVTQTPKHLITATGQRVTLRCSPRSGDLSVYWYQQSLDQGLQFLIQYYNGEERAKGNILERFSAQQFPDLHSELNLSSLELGDSALYFCASSVTGGITDTQYFGPGTRLTVL.

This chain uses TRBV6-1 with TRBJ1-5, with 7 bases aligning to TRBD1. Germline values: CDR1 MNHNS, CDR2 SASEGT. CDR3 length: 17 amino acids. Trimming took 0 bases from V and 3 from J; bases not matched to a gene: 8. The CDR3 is CASSEALHRGHNQPQHF. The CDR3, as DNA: TGTGCCAGCAGTGAAGCGCTTCACAGGGGCCACAATCAGCCCCAGCATTTT.

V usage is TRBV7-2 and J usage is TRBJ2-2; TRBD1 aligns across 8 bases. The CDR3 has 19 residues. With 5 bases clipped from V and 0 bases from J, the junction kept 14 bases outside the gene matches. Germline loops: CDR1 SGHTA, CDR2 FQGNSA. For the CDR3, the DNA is TGTGCCAGCAGCCGGCTTCGACTCCGGGACAGGACGAACACCGGGGAGCTGTTTTTT. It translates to CASSRLRLRDRTNTGELFF.

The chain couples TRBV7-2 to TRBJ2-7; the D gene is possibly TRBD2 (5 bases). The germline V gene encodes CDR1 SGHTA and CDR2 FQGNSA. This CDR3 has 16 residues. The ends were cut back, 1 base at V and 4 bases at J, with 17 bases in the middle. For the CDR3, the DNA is TGTGCCAGCAGCTTAGTCGGGGAACAGTTCAAGTACGAGCAGTACTTC. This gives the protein CASSLVGEQFKYEQYF.

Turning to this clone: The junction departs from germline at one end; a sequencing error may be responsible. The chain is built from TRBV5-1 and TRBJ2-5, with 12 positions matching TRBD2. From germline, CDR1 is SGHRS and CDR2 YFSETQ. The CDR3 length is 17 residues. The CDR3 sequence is CASSLVPLAGGPGSPDF. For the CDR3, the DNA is TGCGCCAGCAGCTTGGTCCCTCTAGCGGGGGGGCCGGGGAGTCCGGACTTC.

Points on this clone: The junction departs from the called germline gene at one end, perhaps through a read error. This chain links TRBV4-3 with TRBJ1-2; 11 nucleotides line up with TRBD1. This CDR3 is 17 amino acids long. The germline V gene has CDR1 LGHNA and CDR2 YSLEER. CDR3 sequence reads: CASSLVRGQGDVGGYSF. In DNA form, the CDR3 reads TGCGCCAGCAGCCTAGTTAGGGGACAGGGGGATGTAGGTGGCTACTCCTTC.

CDR3 residues: CATLQQFNSPLHF. CDR3 sequence (DNA): TGTGCCACCCTACAACAGTTTAATTCACCCCTCCACTTT. The genes are TRBV2 and TRBJ1-6; no definite D call. Between the trimmed V and J ends, which lost 10 bases and 6 bases, there was a span of 13 bases. CDR1 SNHLY and CDR2 FYNNEI come from the germline V gene. The CDR3 covers 13 residues.